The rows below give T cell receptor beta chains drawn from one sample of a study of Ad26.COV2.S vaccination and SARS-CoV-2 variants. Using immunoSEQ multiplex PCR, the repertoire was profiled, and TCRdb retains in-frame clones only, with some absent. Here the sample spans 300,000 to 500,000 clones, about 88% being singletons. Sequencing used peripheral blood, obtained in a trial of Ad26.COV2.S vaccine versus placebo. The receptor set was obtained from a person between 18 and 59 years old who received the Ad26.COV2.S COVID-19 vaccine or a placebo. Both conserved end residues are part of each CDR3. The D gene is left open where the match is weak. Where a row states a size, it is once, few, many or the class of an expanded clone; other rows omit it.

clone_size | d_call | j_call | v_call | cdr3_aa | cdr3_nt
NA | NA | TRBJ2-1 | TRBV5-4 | CASSLGPGGTNEQFF | TGTGCCAGCAGCTTGGGGCCAGGGGGGACGAATGAGCAGTTCTTC
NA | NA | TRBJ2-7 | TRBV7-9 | CASSLPDGYEQYF | TGTGCCAGCAGCTTACCAGACGGATACGAGCAGTACTTC
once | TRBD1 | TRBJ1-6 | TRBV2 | CASSELGGTNSPLHF | TGTGCCAGCAGTGAATTAGGGGGCACTAATTCACCCCTCCACTTT
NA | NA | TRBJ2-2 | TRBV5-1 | CASSKPERTGELFF | TGCGCCAGCAGCAAACCGGAGAGGACCGGGGAGCTGTTTTTT
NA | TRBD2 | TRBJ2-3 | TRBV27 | CASTSGVTDTQYF | TGTGCCAGCACTAGCGGGGTGACAGATACGCAGTATTTT
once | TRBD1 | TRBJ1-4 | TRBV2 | CASRLPGQGATNEKLFF | TGTGCCAGCAGGTTACCGGGACAGGGAGCAACTAATGAAAAACTGTTTTTT
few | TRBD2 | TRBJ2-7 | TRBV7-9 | CASSVTPAGTSSTYEQYF | TGTGCCAGCAGCGTAACCCCAGCGGGAACGTCTTCAACCTACGAGCAGTACTTC
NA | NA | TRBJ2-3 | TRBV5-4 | CASSFSSDTQYF | TGTGCCAGCAGCTTTTCTTCAGATACGCAGTATTTT
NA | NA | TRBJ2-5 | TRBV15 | CATSRGLQETQYF | TGTGCCACCAGCAGAGGCTTACAAGAGACCCAGTACTTC
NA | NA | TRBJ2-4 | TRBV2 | CASSEAKNIQYF | TGTGCCAGCAGTGAGGCCAAAAACATTCAGTACTTC
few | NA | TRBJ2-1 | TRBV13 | CASSPILTRVREQFF | TGTGCCAGCAGCCCCATTCTTACCCGGGTTCGTGAGCAGTTCTTC
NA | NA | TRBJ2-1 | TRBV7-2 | CASSLAIRGVYNEQFF | TGTGCCAGCAGCTTAGCGATCAGGGGAGTCTACAATGAGCAGTTCTTC
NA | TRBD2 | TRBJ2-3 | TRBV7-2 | CASSLATIRIAGGTTDTQYF | TGTGCCAGCAGCTTAGCTACTATCCGAATAGCGGGGGGTACCACAGATACGCAGTATTTT
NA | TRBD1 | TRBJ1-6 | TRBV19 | CASSMGQLNSPLHF | TGTGCCAGTAGTATGGGACAGCTAAATTCACCCCTCCACTTT
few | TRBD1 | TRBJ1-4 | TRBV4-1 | CASSPLAIRGRNEKLFF | TGCGCCAGCAGCCCCTTAGCGATCAGGGGGCGAAATGAAAAACTGTTTTTT
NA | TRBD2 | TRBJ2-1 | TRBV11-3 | CASSLDTSGGEQFF | TGTGCCAGCAGCTTAGATACTAGCGGTGGTGAGCAGTTCTTC
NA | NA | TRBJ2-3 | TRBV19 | CASSIELHTDTQYF | TGTGCCAGTAGTATAGAACTTCACACAGATACGCAGTATTTT
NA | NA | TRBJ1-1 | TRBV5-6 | CASSFVGGLATEAFF | TGTGCCAGCAGCTTTGTGGGGGGCCTGGCCACTGAAGCTTTCTTT
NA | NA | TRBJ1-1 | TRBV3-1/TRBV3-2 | CASSQGSGRGTEAFF | TGTGCCAGCAGCCAGGGGTCAGGGAGGGGCACTGAAGCTTTCTTT
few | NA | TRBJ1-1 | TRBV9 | CASSPRVDTEAFF | TGTGCCAGCAGCCCCCGAGTTGACACTGAAGCTTTCTTT
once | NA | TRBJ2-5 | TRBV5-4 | CASSQGGREETQYF | TGTGCCAGCAGCCAGGGAGGCAGGGAAGAGACCCAGTACTTC
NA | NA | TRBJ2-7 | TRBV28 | CASSGRRGHEQYF | TGTGCCAGCTCGGGCCGCCGCGGCCACGAGCAGTACTTC
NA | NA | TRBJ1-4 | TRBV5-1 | CASSQGEKLFF | TGCGCCAGCAGCCAAGGGGAAAAACTGTTTTTT
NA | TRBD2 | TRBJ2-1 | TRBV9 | CASKDPIAGTSYNEQFF | TGTGCCAGCAAAGACCCTATAGCGGGGACCTCCTACAATGAGCAGTTCTTC
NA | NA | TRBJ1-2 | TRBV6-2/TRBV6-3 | CASSYSSGPGYTF | TGTGCCAGCAGTTACTCTTCAGGGCCTGGCTACACCTTC
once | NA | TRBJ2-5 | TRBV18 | CASSPDMFNREETQYF | TGTGCCAGCTCACCAGACATGTTTAACAGGGAAGAGACCCAGTACTTC
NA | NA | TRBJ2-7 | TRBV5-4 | CASSLDLQNEQYF | TGTGCCAGCAGCTTGGACCTTCAGAACGAGCAGTACTTC
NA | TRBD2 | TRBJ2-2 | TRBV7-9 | CASSSRLAGDTGELFF | TGTGCCAGCAGCTCCCGACTAGCGGGGGACACCGGGGAGCTGTTTTTT
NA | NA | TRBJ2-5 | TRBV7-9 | CASSSGTVQETQYF | TGTGCCAGCAGCTCCGGGACCGTCCAAGAGACCCAGTACTTC
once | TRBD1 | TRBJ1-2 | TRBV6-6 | CASSQGQKGGGYTF | TGTGCCAGCAGCCAGGGACAGAAAGGGGGTGGCTACACCTTC
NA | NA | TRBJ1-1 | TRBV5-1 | CASSFVTGINTEAFF | TGCGCCAGCAGCTTTGTAACAGGGATTAACACTGAAGCTTTCTTT
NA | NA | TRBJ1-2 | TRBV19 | CASSISAASSFYGYTF | TGTGCCAGTAGTATATCGGCAGCAAGCTCCTTCTATGGCTACACCTTC
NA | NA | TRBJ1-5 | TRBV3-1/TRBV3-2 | CASSQGVGQGTIQPQHF | TGTGCCAGCAGCCAAGGCGTAGGGCAGGGTACCATCCAGCCCCAGCATTTT
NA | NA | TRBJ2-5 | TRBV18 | CASSPDQETQYF | TGTGCCAGCTCACCGGACCAAGAGACCCAGTACTTC
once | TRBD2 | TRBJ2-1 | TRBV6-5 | CASSYLADSYNEQFF | TGTGCCAGCAGTTACCTAGCGGATTCCTACAATGAGCAGTTCTTC
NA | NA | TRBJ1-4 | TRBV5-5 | CASSPPSRGGEKLFF | TGTGCCAGCAGCCCCCCGAGCAGGGGAGGCGAAAAACTGTTTTTT
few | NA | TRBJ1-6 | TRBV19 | CAAGARVEPGSPLHF | TGTGCCGCCGGGGCGAGGGTGGAACCCGGGTCACCCCTCCACTTT
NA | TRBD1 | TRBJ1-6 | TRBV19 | CASSIGTAKNSPLHF | TGTGCCAGTAGTATCGGGACAGCCAAGAATTCACCCCTCCACTTT
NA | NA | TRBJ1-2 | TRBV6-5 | CASRRSGINYGYTF | TGTGCCAGCAGACGATCAGGGATTAACTATGGCTACACCTTC
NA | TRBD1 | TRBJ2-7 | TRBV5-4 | CASSPRDSAYEQYF | TGTGCCAGCAGCCCCAGGGACAGTGCCTACGAGCAGTACTTC
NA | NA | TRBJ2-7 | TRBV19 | CASSITGGAASYEQYF | TGTGCCAGTAGTATAACCGGTGGGGCAGCCTCCTACGAGCAGTACTTC
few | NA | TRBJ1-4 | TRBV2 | CASLTDRDRRGKLFF | TGTGCCAGCCTAACCGACCGGGACCGTCGGGGAAAACTGTTTTTT